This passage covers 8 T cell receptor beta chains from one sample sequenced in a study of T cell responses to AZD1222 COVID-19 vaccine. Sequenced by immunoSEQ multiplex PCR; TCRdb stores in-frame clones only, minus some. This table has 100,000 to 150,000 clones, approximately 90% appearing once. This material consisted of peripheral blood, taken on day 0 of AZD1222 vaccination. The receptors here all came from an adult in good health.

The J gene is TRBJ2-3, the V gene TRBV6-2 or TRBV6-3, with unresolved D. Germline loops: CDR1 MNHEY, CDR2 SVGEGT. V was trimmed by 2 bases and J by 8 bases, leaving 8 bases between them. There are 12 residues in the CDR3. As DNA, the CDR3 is TGTGCCAGCAGTTACCCTGGAAGTACGCAGTATTTT. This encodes CASSYPGSTQYF.

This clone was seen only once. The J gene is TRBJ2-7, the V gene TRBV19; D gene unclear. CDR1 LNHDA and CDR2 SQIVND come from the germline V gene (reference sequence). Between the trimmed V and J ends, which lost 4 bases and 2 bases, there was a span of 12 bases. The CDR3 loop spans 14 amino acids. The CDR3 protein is CASSSRAETYEQYF. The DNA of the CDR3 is TGTGCCAGTAGTAGTAGGGCAGAAACCTACGAGCAGTACTTC. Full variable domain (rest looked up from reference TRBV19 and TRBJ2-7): DGGITQSPKYLFRKEGQNVTLSCEQNLNHDAMYWYRQDPGQGLRLIYYSQIVNDFQKGDIAEGYSVSREKKESFPLTVTSAQKNPTAFYLCASSSRAETYEQYFGPGTRLTVT.

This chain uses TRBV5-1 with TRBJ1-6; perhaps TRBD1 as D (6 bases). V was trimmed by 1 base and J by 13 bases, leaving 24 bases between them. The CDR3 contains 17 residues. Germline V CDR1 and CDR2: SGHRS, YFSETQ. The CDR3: CASSLYSVRDTDDPLHF. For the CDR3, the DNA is TGCGCCAGCAGCTTGTATTCGGTTCGGGACACGGACGACCCCCTCCACTTT. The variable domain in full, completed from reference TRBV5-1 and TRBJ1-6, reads KAGVTQTPRYLIKTRGQQVTLSCSPISGHRSVSWYQQTPGQGLQFLFEYFSETQRNKGNFPGRFSGRQFSNSRSEMNVSTLELGDSALYLCASSLYSVRDTDDPLHFGNGTRLTVT.

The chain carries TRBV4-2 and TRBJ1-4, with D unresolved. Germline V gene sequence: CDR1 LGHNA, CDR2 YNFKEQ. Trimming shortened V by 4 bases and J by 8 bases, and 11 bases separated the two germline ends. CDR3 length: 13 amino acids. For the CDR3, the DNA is TGTGCCAGCAGCCCAGATAGTGTCGAAAAACTGTTTTTT. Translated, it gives CASSPDSVEKLFF.

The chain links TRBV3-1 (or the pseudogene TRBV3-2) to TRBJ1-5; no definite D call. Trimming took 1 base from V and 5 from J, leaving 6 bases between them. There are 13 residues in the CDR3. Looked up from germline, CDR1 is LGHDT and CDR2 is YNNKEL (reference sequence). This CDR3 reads CASSQVWDQPQHF. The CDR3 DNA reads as TGTGCCAGCAGCCAAGTTTGGGATCAGCCCCAGCATTTT.

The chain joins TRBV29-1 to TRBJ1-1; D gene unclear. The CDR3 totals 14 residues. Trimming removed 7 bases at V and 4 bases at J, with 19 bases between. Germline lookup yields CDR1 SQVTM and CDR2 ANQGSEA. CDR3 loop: CSGQLVGRGTEAFF. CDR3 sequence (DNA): TGCAGCGGTCAACTTGTGGGCCGGGGCACTGAAGCTTTCTTT.

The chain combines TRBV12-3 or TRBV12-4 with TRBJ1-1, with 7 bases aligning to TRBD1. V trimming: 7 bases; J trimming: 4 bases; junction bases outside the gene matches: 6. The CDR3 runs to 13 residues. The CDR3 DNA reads TGTGCCAGCAACAGGGGATGGGGCACTGAAGCTTTCTTT. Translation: CASNRGWGTEAFF.

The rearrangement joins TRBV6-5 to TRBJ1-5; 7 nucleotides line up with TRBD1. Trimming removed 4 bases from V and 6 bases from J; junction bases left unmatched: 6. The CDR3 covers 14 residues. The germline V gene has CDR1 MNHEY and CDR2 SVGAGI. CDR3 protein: CASSSAGGFQPQHF. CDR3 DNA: TGTGCCAGCAGTTCTGCAGGGGGTTTTCAGCCCCAGCATTTT.